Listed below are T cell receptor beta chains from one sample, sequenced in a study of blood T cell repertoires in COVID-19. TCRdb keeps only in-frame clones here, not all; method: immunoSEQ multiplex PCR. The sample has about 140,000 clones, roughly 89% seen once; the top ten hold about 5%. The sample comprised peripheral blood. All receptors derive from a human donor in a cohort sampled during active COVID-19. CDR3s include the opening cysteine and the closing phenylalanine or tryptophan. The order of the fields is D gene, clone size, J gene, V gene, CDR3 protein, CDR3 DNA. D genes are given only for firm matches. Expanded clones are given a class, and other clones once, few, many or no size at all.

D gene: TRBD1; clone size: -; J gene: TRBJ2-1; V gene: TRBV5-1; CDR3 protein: CASSTPTGVNEQFF; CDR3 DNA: TGCGCCAGCAGCACGCCGACAGGGGTAAATGAGCAGTTCTTC
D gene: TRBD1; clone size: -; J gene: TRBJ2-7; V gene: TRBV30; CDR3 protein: CAWSATRTGHPYEQYF; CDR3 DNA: TGTGCCTGGAGTGCTACCCGGACAGGGCACCCCTACGAGCAGTACTTC
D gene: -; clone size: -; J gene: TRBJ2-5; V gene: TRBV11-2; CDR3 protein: CASSLRETQYF; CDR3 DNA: TGTGCCAGCAGCTTGCGGGAGACCCAGTACTTC
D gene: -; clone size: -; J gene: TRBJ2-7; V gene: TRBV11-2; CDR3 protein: CASSLPRGGSSSYEQYF; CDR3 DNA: TGTGCCAGCAGCTTACCAAGGGGGGGGTCTAGCTCCTACGAGCAGTACTTC
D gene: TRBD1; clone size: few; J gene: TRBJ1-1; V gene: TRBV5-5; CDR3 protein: CASSPDRGLMNTEAFF; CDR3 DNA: TGTGCCAGCAGTCCCGACAGGGGACTAATGAACACTGAAGCTTTCTTT
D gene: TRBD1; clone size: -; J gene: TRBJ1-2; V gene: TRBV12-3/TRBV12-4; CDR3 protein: CASRRQGFYGYTF; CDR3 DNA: TGTGCCAGCAGAAGACAGGGGTTCTATGGCTACACCTTC
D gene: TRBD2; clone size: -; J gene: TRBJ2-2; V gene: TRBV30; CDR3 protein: CAWSVAGLAGAANTGELFF; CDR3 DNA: TGTGCCTGGAGTGTAGCGGGACTAGCGGGAGCCGCGAACACCGGGGAGCTGTTTTTT
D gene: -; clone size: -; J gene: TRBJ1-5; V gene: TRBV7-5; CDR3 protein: CARSLRRSKNQPQHF; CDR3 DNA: TGTGCCAGAAGCTTAAGGCGGAGCAAGAATCAGCCCCAGCATTTT
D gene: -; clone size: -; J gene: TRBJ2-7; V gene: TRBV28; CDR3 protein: CASSFQGHYEQYF; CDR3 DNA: TGTGCCAGCAGTTTTCAGGGACACTACGAGCAGTACTTC
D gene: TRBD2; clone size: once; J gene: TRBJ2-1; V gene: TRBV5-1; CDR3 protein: CASSFSGGARDEQFF; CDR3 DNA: TGCGCCAGCAGCTTTAGCGGGGGGGCCCGGGATGAGCAGTTCTTC
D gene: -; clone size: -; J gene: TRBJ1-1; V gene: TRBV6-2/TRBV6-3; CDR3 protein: CASSHSGFGTEAFF; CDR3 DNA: TGTGCCAGCAGCCACTCGGGATTCGGCACTGAAGCTTTCTTT
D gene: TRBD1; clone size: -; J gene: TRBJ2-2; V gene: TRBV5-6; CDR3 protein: CASSFLDRGNTGELFF; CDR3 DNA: TGTGCCAGCAGCTTCCTGGACAGGGGAAACACCGGGGAGCTGTTTTTT
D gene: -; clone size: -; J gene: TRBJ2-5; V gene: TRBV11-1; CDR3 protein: CASSLVGGQTQYF; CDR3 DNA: TGTGCCAGCAGCCTAGTCGGGGGGCAGACCCAGTACTTC
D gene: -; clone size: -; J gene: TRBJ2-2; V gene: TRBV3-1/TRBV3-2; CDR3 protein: CASSQDTVTGELFF; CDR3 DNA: TGTGCCAGCAGCCAAGATACGGTGACCGGGGAGCTGTTTTTT
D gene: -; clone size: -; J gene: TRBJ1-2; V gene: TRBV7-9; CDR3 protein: CASSLATDYGYTF; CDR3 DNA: TGTGCCAGCAGCTTAGCCACAGACTATGGCTACACCTTC
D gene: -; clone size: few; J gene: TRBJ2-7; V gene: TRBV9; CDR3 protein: CASSVCRGDSYEQYF; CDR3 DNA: TGTGCCAGCAGCGTCTGCAGAGGAGACTCCTACGAGCAGTACTTC
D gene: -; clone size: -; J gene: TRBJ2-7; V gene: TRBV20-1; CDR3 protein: CSARDLPEQYF; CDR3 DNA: TGCAGTGCTAGAGATCTCCCCGAGCAGTACTTC
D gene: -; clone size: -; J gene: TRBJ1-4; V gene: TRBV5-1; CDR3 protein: CASSLSSRGAEKLFF; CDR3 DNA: TGCGCCAGCAGCCTGTCAAGTAGGGGCGCTGAAAAACTGTTTTTT
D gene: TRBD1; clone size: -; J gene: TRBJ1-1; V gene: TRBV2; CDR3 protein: CASSTGGLDTEAFF; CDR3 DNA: TGTGCCAGCAGTACAGGGGGCTTAGACACTGAAGCTTTCTTT
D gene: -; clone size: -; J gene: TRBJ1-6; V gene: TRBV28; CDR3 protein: CASGEGGYNSPLHF; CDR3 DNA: TGTGCCAGCGGGGAGGGCGGCTATAATTCACCCCTCCACTTT
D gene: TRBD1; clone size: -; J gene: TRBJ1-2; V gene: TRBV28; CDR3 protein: CAIRDRVTYGYTF; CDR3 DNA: TGTGCCATCAGGGACAGGGTAACGTATGGCTACACCTTC
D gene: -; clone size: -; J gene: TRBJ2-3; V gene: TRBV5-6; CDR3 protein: CASSLEMTGTDTQYF; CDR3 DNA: TGTGCCAGCAGCTTGGAAATGACAGGCACAGATACGCAGTATTTT
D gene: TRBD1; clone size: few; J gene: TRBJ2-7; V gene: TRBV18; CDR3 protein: CASSPPLFFWNGTGGFYEQYF; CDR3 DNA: TGTGCCAGCTCACCCCCTTTGTTTTTCTGGAACGGGACAGGGGGCTTCTACGAGCAGTACTTC
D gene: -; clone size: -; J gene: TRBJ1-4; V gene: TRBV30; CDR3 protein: CAWSAGIGKLFF; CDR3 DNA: TGTGCCTGGAGTGCAGGGATTGGCAAACTGTTTTTT
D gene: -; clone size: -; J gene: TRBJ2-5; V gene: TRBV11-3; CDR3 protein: CASSLGASDRETQYF; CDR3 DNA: TGTGCCAGCAGCTTAGGGGCTAGCGATCGGGAGACCCAGTACTTC
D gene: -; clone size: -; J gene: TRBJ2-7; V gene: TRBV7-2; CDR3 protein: CASSLNSGHIGGFLEQYF; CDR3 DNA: TGTGCCAGCAGCCTAAATAGCGGCCACATCGGGGGTTTCTTAGAGCAGTACTTC
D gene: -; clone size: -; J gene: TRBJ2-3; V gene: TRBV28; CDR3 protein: CASTPGGSTDTQYF; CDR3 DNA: TGTGCCAGCACCCCTGGCGGGAGCACAGATACGCAGTATTTT
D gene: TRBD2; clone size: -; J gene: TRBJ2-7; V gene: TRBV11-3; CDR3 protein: CASSRLAQGTSEQYF; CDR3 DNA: TGTGCCAGCAGCAGACTAGCGCAGGGGACTAGCGAGCAGTACTTC
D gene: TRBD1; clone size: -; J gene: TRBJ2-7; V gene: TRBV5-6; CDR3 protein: CASSGDRGVSLEQYF; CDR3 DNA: TGTGCCAGCAGCGGGGACAGGGGGGTTTCTCTCGAGCAGTACTTC
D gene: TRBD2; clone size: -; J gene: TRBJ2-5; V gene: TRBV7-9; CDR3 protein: CASRWEGLAGVSQWETQYF; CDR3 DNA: TGTGCCAGCAGATGGGAGGGGCTAGCGGGGGTCTCCCAGTGGGAGACCCAGTACTTC
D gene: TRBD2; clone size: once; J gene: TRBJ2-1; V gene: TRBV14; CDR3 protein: CASSQDQGSLAGGTNEQFF; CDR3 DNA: TGTGCCAGCAGCCAAGATCAGGGGTCACTAGCGGGGGGGACTAATGAGCAGTTCTTC
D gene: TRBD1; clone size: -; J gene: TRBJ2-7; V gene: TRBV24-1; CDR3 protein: CATQDRDDEQYF; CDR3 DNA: TGTGCCACCCAGGACAGGGATGATGAGCAGTACTTC
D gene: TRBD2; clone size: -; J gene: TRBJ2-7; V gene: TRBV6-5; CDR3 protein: CASSYGQGGREQYF; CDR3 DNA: TGTGCCAGCAGTTACGGTCAGGGAGGGCGCGAGCAGTACTTC
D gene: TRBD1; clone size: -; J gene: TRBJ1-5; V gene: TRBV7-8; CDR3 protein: CASSFGTGSVYSNQPQHF; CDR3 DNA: TGTGCCAGCAGCTTTGGGACAGGGAGCGTCTATAGCAATCAGCCCCAGCATTTT
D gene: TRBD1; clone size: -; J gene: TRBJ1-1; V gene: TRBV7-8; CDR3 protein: CASSLDRGGTEAFF; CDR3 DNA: TGTGCCAGCAGCTTGGACAGGGGGGGCACTGAAGCTTTCTTT
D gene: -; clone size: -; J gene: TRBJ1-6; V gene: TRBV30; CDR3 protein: CAWSVRAGWGSYNSPLHF; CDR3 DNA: TGTGCCTGGAGTGTACGGGCAGGGTGGGGCTCCTATAATTCACCCCTCCACTTT
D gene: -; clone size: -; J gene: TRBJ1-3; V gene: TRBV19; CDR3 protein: CASRRDVEGGNTIYF; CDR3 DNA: TGTGCCAGTAGGAGAGACGTGGAGGGAGGAAACACCATATATTTT
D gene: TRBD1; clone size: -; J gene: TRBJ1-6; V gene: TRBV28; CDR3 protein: CASSNDRAGSPLHF; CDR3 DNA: TGTGCCAGCAGCAATGACAGGGCTGGTTCACCCCTCCACTTT
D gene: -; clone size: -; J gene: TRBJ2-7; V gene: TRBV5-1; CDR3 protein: CASSLRLDIYEQYF; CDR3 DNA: TGCGCCAGCAGCCTGCGACTAGATATCTACGAGCAGTACTTC
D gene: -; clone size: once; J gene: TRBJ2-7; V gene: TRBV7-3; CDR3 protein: CASSLTGDTTYEQYF; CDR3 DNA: TGTGCCAGCAGCTTAACGGGGGACACTACCTACGAGCAGTACTTC
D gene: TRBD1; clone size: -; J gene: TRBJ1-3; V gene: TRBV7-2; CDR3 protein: CASSPAGTGANTIYF; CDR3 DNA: TGTGCCAGCAGCCCGGCGGGGACAGGGGCGAACACCATATATTTT
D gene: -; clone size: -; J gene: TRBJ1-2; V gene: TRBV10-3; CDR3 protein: CAISELNYGYTF; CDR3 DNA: TGTGCCATCAGTGAACTGAACTATGGCTACACCTTC
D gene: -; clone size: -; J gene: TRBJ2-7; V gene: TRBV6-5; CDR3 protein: CASSYSIREEQYF; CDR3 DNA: TGTGCCAGCAGTTACTCGATACGAGAGGAGCAGTACTTC
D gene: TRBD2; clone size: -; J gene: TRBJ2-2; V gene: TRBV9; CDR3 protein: CASGRIRTSGRNGELFF; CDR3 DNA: TGTGCCAGCGGACGAATAAGGACTAGCGGGAGGAATGGAGAGCTGTTTTTT
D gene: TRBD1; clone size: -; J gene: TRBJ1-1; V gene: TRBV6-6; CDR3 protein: CASSGGQGRTEAFF; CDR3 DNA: TGTGCCAGCAGTGGAGGACAGGGGCGCACTGAAGCTTTCTTT
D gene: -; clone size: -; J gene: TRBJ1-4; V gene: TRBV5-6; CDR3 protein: CASSPRTGSNEKLFF; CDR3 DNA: TGTGCCAGCAGCCCGAGAACGGGGTCTAATGAAAAACTGTTTTTT
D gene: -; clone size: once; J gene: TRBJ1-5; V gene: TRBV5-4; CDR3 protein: CASSLDGKNQPQHF; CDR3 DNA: TGTGCCAGCAGCTTGGACGGGAAGAATCAGCCCCAGCATTTT
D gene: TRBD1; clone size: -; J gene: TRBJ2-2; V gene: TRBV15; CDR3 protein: CATSARSPGQGTGELFF; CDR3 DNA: TGTGCCACCAGCGCAAGATCCCCGGGACAGGGAACCGGGGAGCTGTTTTTT
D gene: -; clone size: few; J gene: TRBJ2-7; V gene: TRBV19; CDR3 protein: CASSPRGHEQYF; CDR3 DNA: TGTGCCAGTAGTCCAAGGGGCCACGAGCAGTACTTC
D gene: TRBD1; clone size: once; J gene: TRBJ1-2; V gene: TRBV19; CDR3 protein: CATEDRTDHGYTF; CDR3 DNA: TGTGCCACCGAGGACAGGACAGATCATGGCTACACCTTC
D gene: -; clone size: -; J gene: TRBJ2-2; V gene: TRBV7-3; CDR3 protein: CASSRDRYTGELFF; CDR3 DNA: TGTGCCAGCAGCCGCGACAGATACACCGGGGAGCTGTTTTTT
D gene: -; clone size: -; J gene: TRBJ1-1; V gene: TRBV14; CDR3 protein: CASSQTGGTEAFF; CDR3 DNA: TGTGCCAGCAGCCAAACTGGTGGCACTGAAGCTTTCTTT
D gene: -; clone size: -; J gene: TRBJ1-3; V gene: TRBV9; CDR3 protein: CASSVGGELVPGNTIYF; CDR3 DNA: TGTGCCAGCAGCGTAGGGGGGGAGTTGGTGCCAGGAAACACCATATATTTT
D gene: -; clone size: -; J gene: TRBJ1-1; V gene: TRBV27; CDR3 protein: CASSWEGGTEAFF; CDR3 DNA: TGTGCCAGCAGTTGGGAGGGGGGAACTGAAGCTTTCTTT